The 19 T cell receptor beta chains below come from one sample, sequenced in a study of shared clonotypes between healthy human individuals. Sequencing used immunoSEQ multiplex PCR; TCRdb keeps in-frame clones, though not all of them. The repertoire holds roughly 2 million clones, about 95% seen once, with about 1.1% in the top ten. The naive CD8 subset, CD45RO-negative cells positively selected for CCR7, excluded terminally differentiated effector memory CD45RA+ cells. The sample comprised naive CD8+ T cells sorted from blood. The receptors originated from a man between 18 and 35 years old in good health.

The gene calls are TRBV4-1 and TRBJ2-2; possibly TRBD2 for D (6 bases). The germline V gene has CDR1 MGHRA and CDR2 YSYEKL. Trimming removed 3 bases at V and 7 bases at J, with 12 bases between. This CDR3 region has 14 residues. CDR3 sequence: CASSHRLGDGELFF. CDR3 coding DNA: TGCGCCAGCAGCCACAGACTAGGGGACGGGGAGCTGTTTTTT.

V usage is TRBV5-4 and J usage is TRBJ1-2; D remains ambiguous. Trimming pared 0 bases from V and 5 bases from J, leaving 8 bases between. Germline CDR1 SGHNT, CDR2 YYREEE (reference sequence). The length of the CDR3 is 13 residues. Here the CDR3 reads CASSLGSGYGYTF. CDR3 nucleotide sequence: TGTGCCAGCAGCTTGGGTTCGGGATATGGCTACACCTTC. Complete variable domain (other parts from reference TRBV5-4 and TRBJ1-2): ETGVTQSPTHLIKTRGQQVTLRCSSQSGHNTVSWYQQALGQGPQFIFQYYREEENGRGNFPPRFSGLQFPNYSSELNVNALELDDSALYLCASSLGSGYGYTFGSGTRLTVV.

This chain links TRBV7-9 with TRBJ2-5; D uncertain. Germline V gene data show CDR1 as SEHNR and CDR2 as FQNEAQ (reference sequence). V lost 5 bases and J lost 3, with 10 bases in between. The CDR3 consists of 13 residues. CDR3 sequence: CASSDSNKETQYF. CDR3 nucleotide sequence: TGTGCCAGCAGCGACTCCAATAAAGAGACCCAGTACTTC.

CDR3 in amino acids: CASSEWETGGQPQHF. The DNA of the CDR3 is TGTGCCAGCAGTGAATGGGAGACAGGGGGTCAGCCCCAGCATTTT. The chain couples TRBV6-1 to TRBJ1-5; 9 nucleotides line up with TRBD1. J was trimmed by 6 bases and V by 2 bases; bases with no gene match: 5. Germline values: CDR1 MNHNS, CDR2 SASEGT. There are 15 residues in the CDR3.

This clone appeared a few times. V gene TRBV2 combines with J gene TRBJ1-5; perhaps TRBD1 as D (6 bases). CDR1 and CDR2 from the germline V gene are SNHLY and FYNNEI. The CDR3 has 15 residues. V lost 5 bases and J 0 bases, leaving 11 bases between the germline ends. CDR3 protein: CASSTDSYSNQPQHF. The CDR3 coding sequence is TGTGCCAGCAGTACGGACAGTTATAGCAATCAGCCCCAGCATTTT.

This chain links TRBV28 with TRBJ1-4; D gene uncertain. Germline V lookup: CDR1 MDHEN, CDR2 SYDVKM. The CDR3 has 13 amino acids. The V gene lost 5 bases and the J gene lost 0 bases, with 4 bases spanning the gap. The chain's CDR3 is CASSPATNEKLFF. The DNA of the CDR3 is TGTGCCAGCAGTCCGGCAACTAATGAAAAACTGTTTTTT.

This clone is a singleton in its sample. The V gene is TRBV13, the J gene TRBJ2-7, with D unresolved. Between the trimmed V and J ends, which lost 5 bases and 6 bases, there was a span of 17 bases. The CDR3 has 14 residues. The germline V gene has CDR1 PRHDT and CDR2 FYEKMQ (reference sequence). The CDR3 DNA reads TGTGCCAGCAGCATCGCGACGGTGGGCTTCGAGCAGTACTTC. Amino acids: CASSIATVGFEQYF.

The CDR3 sequence is CASRSGPENTEAFF. CDR3 coding DNA: TGCGCCAGCAGGTCTGGGCCCGAGAACACTGAAGCTTTCTTT. This chain connects TRBV5-1 to TRBJ1-1, with D uncertain. The CDR3 runs to 14 residues. The germline V gene has CDR1 SGHRS and CDR2 YFSETQ. V was trimmed by 5 bases and J by 1 base, leaving 12 bases between them.

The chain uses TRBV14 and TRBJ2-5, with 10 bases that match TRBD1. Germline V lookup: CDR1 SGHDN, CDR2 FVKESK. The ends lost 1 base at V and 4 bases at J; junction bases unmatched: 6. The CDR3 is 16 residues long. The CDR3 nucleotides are TGTGCCAGCAGCCAAGGAGGACAGGGGGTATTAGAGACCCAGTACTTC. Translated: CASSQGGQGVLETQYF.

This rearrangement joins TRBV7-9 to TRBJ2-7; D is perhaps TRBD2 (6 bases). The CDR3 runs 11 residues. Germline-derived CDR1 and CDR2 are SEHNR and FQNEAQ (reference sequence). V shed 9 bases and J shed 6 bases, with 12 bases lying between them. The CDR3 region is CASSGEGEQYF. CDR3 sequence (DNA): TGTGCCAGTAGCGGTGAGGGCGAGCAGTACTTC.

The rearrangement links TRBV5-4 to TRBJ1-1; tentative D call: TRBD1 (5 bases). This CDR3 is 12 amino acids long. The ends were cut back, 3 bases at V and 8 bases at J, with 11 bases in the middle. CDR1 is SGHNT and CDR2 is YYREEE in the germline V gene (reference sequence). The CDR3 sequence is CASSSPRQEAFF. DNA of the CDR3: TGTGCCAGCAGCTCCCCAAGACAGGAAGCTTTCTTT. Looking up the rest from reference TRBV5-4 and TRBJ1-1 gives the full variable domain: ETGVTQSPTHLIKTRGQQVTLRCSSQSGHNTVSWYQQALGQGPQFIFQYYREEENGRGNFPPRFSGLQFPNYSSELNVNALELDDSALYLCASSSPRQEAFFGQGTRLTVV.

The CDR3 loop is CATSKPGIKGPEAFF. The CDR3 nucleotides are TGTGCCACCAGCAAGCCCGGTATTAAGGGGCCTGAAGCTTTCTTT. The rearrangement uses TRBV15 and TRBJ1-1, with D possibly being TRBD1 (5 bases). This CDR3 has 15 residues. V was shortened by 4 bases and J by 6 bases, with 18 bases between the two germline ends. Germline loops: CDR1 LNHNV, CDR2 YYDKDF (reference sequence). The variable domain in full, with the rest retrieved from reference TRBV15 and TRBJ1-1, is DAMVIQNPRYQVTQFGKPVTLSCSQTLNHNVMYWYQQKSSQAPKLLFHYYDKDFNNEADTPDNFQSRRPNTSFCFLDIRSPGLGDTAMYLCATSKPGIKGPEAFFGQGTRLTVV.

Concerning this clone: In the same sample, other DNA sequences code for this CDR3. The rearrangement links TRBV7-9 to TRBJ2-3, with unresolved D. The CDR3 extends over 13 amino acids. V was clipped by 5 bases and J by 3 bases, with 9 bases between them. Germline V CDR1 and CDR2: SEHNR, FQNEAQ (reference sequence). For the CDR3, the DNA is TGTGCCAGCAGCCCCCCATTAACAGATACGCAGTATTTT. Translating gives CASSPPLTDTQYF.

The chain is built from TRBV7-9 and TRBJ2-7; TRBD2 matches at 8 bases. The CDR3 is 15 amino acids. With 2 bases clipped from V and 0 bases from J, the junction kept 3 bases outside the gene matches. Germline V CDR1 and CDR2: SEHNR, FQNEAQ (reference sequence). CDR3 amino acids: CASSLMSGSSYEQYF. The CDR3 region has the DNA TGTGCCAGCAGCTTAATGAGCGGGAGCTCCTACGAGCAGTACTTC. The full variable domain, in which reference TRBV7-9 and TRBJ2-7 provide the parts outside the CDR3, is DTGVSQNPRHKITKRGQNVTFRCDPISEHNRLYWYRQTLGQGPEFLTYFQNEAQLEKSRLLSDRFSAERPKGSFSTLEIQRTEQGDSAMYLCASSLMSGSSYEQYFGPGTRLTVT.

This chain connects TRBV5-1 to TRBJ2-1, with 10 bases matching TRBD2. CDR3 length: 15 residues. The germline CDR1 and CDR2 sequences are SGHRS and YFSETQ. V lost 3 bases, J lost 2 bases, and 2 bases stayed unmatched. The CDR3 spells CASSWTSGPYNEQFF. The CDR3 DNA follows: TGCGCCAGCAGCTGGACTAGCGGCCCCTACAATGAGCAGTTCTTC.

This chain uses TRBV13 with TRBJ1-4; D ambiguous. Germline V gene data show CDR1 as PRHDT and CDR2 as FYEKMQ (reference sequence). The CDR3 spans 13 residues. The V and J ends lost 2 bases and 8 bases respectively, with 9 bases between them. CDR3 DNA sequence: TGTGCCAGCAGCTTATCAGTGGACGAAAAACTGTTTTTT. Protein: CASSLSVDEKLFF. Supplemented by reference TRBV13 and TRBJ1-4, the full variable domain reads AAGVIQSPRHLIKEKRETATLKCYPIPRHDTVYWYQQGPGQDPQFLISFYEKMQSDKGSIPDRFSAQQFSDYHSELNMSSLELGDSALYFCASSLSVDEKLFFGSGTQLSVL.

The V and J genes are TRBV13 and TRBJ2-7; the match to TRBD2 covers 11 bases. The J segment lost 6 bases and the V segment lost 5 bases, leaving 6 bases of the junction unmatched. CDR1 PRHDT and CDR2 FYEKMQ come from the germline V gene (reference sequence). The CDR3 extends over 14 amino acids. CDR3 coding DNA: TGTGCCAGCAGCACGGGACTAGCGGCTGGCGAGCAGTACTTC. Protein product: CASSTGLAAGEQYF.

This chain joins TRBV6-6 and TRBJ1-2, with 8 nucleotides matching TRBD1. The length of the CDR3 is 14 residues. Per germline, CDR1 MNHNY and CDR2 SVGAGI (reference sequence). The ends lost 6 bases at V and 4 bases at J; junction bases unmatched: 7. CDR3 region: CASSDRGKGYGYTF. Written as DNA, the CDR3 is TGTGCCAGCAGCGACAGGGGAAAAGGCTATGGCTACACCTTC.

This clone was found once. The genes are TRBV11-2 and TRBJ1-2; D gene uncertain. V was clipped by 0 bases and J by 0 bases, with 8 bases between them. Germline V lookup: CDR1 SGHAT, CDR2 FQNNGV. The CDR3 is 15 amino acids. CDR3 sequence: CASSLEPASNYGYTF. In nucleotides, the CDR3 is TGTGCCAGCAGCTTAGAGCCAGCTTCTAACTATGGCTACACCTTC.